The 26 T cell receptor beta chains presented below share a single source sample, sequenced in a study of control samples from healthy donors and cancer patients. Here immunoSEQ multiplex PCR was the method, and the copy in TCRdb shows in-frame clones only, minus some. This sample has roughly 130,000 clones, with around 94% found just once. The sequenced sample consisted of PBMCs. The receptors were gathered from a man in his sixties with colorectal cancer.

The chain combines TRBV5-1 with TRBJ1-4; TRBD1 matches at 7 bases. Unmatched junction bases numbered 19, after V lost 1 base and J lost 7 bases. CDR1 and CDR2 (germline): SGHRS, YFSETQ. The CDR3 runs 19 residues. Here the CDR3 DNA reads TGCGCCAGCAGCTTGACCCCGGCCCAGGGGGGTAGTAACGGTGAAAAACTGTTTTTT. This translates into CASSLTPAQGGSNGEKLFF.

The CDR3 coding sequence is TGTGCCAGCAGACTAAACGGGACAGAACAAGAGACCCAGTACTTC. It is translated as CASRLNGTEQETQYF. The chain links TRBV21-1 to TRBJ2-5; the listed D gene, TRBD1, was not tested against the DNA. TRBV21-1 is an annotated pseudogene. The CDR3 covers 15 residues.

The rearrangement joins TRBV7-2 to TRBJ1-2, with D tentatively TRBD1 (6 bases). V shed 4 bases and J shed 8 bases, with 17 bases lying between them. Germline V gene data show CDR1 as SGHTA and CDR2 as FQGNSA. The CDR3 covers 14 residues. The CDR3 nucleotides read TGTGCCAGCAGCTCAGGGGACCGGTCTCGAGGCTACACCTTC. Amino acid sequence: CASSSGDRSRGYTF.

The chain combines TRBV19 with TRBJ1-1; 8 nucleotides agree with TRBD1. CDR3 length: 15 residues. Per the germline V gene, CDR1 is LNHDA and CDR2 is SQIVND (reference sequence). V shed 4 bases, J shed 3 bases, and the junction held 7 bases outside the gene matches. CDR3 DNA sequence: TGTGCCAGTAGTACAGGCAACAGGGGGGACACTGAAGCTTTCTTT. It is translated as CASSTGNRGDTEAFF.

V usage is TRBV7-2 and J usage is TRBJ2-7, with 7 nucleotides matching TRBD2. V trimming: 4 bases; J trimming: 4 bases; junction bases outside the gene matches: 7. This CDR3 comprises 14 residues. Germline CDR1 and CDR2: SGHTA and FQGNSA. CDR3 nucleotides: TGTGCCAGCAGCTCATTTAGCGGGCCTTACGAGCAGTACTTC. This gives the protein CASSSFSGPYEQYF.

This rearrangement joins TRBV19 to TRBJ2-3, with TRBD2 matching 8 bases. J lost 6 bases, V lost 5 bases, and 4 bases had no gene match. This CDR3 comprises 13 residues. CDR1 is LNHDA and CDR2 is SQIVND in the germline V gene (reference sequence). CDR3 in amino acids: CASSGTREDTQYF. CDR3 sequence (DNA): TGTGCCAGTAGTGGGACTAGAGAGGATACGCAGTATTTT.

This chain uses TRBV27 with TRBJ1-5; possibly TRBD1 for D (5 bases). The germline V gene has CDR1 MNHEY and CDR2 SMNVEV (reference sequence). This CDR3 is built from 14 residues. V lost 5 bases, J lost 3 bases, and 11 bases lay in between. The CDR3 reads CASSRGVLNQPQHF. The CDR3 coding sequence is TGTGCCAGCAGTCGGGGGGTACTCAATCAGCCCCAGCATTTT.

The CDR3 is CSASPTPGQVNTEAFF. CDR3 nucleotide sequence: TGCAGTGCTAGTCCCACTCCCGGACAGGTGAACACTGAAGCTTTCTTT. The chain is built from TRBV20-1 and TRBJ1-1; 7 positions agree with TRBD1. This CDR3 is 16 amino acids long. V was pared by 3 bases and J by 0 bases, with 10 bases of the junction left unmatched. Per the germline V gene, CDR1 is DFQATT and CDR2 is SNEGSKA (reference sequence).

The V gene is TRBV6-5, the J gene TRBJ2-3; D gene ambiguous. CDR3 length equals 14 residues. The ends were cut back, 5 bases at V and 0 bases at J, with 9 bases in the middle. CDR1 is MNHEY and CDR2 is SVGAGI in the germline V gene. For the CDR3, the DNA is TGTGCCAGCAGTCCCCGACGAAGCACAGATACGCAGTATTTT. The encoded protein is CASSPRRSTDTQYF.

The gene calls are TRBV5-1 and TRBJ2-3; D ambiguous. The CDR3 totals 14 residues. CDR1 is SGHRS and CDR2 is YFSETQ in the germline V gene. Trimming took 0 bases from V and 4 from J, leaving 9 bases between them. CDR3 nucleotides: TGCGCCAGCAGCTTGGTACCACCCCCAGATACGCAGTATTTT. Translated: CASSLVPPPDTQYF. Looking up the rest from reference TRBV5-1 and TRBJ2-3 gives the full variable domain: KAGVTQTPRYLIKTRGQQVTLSCSPISGHRSVSWYQQTPGQGLQFLFEYFSETQRNKGNFPGRFSGRQFSNSRSEMNVSTLELGDSALYLCASSLVPPPDTQYFGPGTRLTVL.

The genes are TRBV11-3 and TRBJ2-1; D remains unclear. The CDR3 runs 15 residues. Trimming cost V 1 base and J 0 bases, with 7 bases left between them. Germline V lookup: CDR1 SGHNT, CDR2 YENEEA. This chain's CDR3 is CASSLVGSSYNEQFF. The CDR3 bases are TGTGCCAGCAGCTTAGTGGGCAGCTCCTACAATGAGCAGTTCTTC.

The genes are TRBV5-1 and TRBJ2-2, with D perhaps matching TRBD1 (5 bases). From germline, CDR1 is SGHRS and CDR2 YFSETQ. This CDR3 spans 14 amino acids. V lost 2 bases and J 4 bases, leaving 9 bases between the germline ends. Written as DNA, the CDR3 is TGCGCCAGCAGCTTTATCCAGGGCACCGGGGAGCTGTTTTTT. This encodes CASSFIQGTGELFF. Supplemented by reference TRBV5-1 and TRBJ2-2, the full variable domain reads KAGVTQTPRYLIKTRGQQVTLSCSPISGHRSVSWYQQTPGQGLQFLFEYFSETQRNKGNFPGRFSGRQFSNSRSEMNVSTLELGDSALYLCASSFIQGTGELFFGEGSRLTVL.

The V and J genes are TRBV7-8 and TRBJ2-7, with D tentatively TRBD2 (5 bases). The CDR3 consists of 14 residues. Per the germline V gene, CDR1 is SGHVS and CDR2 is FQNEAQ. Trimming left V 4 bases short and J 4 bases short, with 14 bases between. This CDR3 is CASSSTGSTYEQYF. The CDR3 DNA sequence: TGTGCCAGCAGCTCTACGGGGTCAACTTACGAGCAGTACTTC. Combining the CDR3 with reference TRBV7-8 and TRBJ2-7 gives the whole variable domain GAGVSQSPRYKVAKRGQDVALRCDPISGHVSLFWYQQALGQGPEFLTYFQNEAQLDKSGLPSDRFFAERPEGSVSTLKIQRTQQEDSAVYLCASSSTGSTYEQYFGPGTRLTVT.

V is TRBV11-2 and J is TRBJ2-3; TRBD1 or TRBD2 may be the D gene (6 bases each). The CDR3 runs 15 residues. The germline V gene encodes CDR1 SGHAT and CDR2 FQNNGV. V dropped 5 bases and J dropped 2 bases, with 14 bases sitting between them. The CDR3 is CASSARGGITDTQYF. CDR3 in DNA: TGTGCCAGCAGCGCGAGAGGGGGGATCACAGATACGCAGTATTTT.

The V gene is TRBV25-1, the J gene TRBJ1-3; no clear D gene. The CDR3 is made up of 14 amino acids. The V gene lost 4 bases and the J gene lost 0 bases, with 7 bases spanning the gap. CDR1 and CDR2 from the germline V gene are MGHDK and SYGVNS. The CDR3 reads CASSGSYSGNTIYF. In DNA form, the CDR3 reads TGTGCCAGCAGTGGAAGCTACTCTGGAAACACCATATATTTT.

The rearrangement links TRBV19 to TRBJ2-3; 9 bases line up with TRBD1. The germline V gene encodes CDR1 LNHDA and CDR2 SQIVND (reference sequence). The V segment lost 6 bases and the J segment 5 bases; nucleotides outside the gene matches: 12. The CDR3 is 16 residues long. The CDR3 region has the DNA TGTGCCAGTAGGGCCCGGGGACAGGGCTGGGGAGATACGCAGTATTTT. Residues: CASRARGQGWGDTQYF.

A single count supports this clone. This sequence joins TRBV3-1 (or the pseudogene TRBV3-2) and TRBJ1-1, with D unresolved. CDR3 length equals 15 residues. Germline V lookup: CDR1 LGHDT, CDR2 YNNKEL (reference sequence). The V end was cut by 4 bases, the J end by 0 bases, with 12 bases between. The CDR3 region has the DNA TGTGCCAGCAGCCTGAGACCTAATTTGAACACTGAAGCTTTCTTT. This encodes CASSLRPNLNTEAFF.

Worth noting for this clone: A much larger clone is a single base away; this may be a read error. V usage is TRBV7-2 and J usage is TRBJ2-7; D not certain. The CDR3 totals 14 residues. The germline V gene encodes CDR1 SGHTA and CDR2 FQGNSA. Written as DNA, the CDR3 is TGTGCCAGCAGTTTTAGTCAGTTTTCCTACGGGCAGTACTTC. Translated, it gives CASSFSQFSYGQYF.

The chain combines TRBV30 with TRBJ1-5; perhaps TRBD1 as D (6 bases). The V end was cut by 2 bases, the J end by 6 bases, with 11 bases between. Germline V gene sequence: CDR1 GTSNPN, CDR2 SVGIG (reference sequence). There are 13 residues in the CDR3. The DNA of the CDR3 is TGTGCCTGGAGTCACAGGGCCTCTCAGCCCCAGCATTTT. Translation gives CAWSHRASQPQHF.

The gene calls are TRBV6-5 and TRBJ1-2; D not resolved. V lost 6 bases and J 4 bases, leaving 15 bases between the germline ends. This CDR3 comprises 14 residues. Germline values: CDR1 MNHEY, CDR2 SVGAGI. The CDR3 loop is CASRADIGIYGYTF. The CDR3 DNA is TGTGCCAGCAGGGCCGACATTGGGATCTATGGCTACACCTTC.

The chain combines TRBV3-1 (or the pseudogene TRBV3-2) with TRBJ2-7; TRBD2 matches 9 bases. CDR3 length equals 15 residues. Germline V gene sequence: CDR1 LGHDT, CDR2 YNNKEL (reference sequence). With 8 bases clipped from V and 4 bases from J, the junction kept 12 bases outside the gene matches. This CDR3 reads CASLRAGGGKYEQYF. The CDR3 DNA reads TGTGCCAGCCTCCGTGCGGGGGGGGGAAAATACGAGCAGTACTTC.

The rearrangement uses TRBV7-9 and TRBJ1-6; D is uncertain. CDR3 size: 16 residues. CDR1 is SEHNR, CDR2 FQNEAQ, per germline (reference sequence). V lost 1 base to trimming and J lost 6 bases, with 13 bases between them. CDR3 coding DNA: TGTGCCAGCAGCTTAGGGGTAGGAAACTTTAATTCACCCCTCCACTTT. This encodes CASSLGVGNFNSPLHF.

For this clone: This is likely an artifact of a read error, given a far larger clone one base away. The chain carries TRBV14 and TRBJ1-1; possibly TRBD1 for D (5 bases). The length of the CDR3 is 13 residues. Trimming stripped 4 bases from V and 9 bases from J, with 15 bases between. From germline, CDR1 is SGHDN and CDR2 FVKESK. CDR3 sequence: CASSRGRQWQAFF. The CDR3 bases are TGTGCCAGCAGCCGGGGGAGACAGTGGCAAGCTTTCTTT.

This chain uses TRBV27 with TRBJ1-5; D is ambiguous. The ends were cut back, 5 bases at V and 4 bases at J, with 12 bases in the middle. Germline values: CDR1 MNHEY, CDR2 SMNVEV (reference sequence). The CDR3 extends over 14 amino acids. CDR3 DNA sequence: TGTGCCAGCAGTCCCAATTACGGGAATCAGCCCCAGCATTTT. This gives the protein CASSPNYGNQPQHF.

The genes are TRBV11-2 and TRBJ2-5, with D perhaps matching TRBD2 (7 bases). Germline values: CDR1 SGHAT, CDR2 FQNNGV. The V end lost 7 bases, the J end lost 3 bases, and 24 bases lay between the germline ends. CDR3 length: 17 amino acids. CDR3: CASTIRGGANQKETQYF. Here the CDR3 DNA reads TGTGCCAGCACCATTAGGGGGGGGGCGAACCAAAAAGAGACCCAGTACTTC. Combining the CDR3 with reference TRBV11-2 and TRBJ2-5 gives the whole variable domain EAGVAQSPRYKIIEKRQSVAFWCNPISGHATLYWYQQILGQGPKLLIQFQNNGVVDDSQLPKDRFSAERLKGVDSTLKIQPAKLEDSAVYLCASTIRGGANQKETQYFGPGTRLLVL.

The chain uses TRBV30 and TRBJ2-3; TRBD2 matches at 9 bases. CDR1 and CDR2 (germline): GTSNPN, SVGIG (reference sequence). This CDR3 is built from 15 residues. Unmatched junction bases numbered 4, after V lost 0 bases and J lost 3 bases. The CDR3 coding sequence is TGTGCCTGGAGTGTAGCGGGGGGACGGACAGATACGCAGTATTTT. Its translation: CAWSVAGGRTDTQYF. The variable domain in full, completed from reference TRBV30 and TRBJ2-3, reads SQTIHQWPATLVQPVGSPLSLECTVEGTSNPNLYWYRQAAGRGLQLLFYSVGIGQISSEVPQNLSASRPQDRQFILSSKKLLLSDSGFYLCAWSVAGGRTDTQYFGPGTRLTVL.